Given below is one T cell receptor (beta chain) in context. Sequencing was performed with immunoSEQ multiplex PCR; in TCRdb, only in-frame clones are kept and a portion is missing. This repertoire shows under 200,000 clones, about 90% found once; its top ten account for 10%. This specimen comes from a study of cytomegalovirus exposure and HLA in healthy donors. The trim removed 0 bases at V and 0 bases at J, leaving 6 bases unmatched. CDR1 and CDR2 from the germline V gene are GTSNPN and SVGIG (reference sequence). This CDR3 is 17 amino acids long. The gene calls are TRBV30 and TRBJ2-1, with 9 bases matching TRBD2. The sequenced sample consisted of PBMCs. The sequence was obtained from a woman aged 18-35 years in good health and CMV-seropositive. The CDR3 bases are TGTGCCTGGAGTGTCGGTAGCGGGAGCCCCTCCTACAATGAGCAGTTCTTC. Protein sequence: CAWSVGSGSPSYNEQFF.